This T cell receptor (beta chain) was captured in a study of cytomegalovirus exposure and HLA in healthy donors (dated by TCRdb to between 2016 and 2019). Study-level background: According to a later analysis, one platform produced both the approximately 110 validation repertoires and the approximately 660 repertoires of the first cohort. The study aimed to test whether signatures of past pathogen exposure could be identified by cataloging public T cell receptors. In addition to the first cohort of about 650 subjects, a separate validation cohort of 120 different subjects was used. High-throughput TCR immunosequencing, statistical association of individual TCRs with disease status, and machine learning were combined to predict cytomegalovirus infection status.

To prepare the library, the immunoSEQ multiplex PCR assay was applied. Turning to the authors' computational methods: A statistical classification framework was built to diagnose cytomegalovirus status from the catalog of TCR beta chain sequences. Imported from immuneACCESS, the table was reduced by TCRdb to in-frame sequences with V and J called. These copies leave out some clones; in studies compared against another copy, an unresolved V gene accounts for under half, and the cause of the remainder is not known. V and J calls and clone size follow that table, whereas D and trimming were derived from the DNA. This sample holds more than 80,000 clones; around 90% were observed only once. 1.5% to 2% of the sample is taken by the ten largest. This clone was seen more than once but under ten times. Its antigen remains unidentified. No much larger clone exists at a distance of one base, and base qualities are not known.

Overall study outcomes, separate from this receptor: In vitro tests confirmed that a few of the cytomegalovirus-associated TCR beta chains recognize cytomegalovirus antigens. In a later analysis, TCRs clustered in the first cohort were found to also tend to co-occur in the approximately 120 validation repertoires, with approximately 95% of cluster scores above 0. The study listed 150 to 200 TCR beta chains as associated with cytomegalovirus. Across donors, most TCR sequences were observed very rarely, whereas some public TCRs were present in many individuals. In both the original and validation cohorts, the classifier was reported to diagnose cytomegalovirus status with high specificity and sensitivity. A later analysis lacked HLA typing for the validation cohort, so it scored co-occurrence in that cohort across all 120 or so repertoires. The authors suggested that the approach could potentially be extended to other disease states and immunological phenotypes.

Separate from the approximately 700-subject first cohort, the validation cohort of roughly 110 subjects was the group to which the donors belonged. Sequencing was carried out using PBMCs. The sequence was collected from a woman under 30 in good health and CMV-seropositive.

In nucleotides, the sequence is TGTGCCAGCAGAAGGACTAGCGGGATCACCGGGGAGCTGTTTTTT. It is translated as CASRRTSGITGELFF. The V and J genes are TRBV7-2 and TRBJ2-2; TRBD2 aligns with 12 central bases. There are 15 amino acids in the CDR3, from cysteine to phenylalanine inclusive. Just the 45-base CDR3 DNA is kept, in frame starting at base 1. For this chain, trimming is 6 bases at the V end and 4 bases at the J end, and the number of junction bases without a gene match is 3. From the germline V gene, CDR1 is SGHTA and CDR2 is FQGNSA.